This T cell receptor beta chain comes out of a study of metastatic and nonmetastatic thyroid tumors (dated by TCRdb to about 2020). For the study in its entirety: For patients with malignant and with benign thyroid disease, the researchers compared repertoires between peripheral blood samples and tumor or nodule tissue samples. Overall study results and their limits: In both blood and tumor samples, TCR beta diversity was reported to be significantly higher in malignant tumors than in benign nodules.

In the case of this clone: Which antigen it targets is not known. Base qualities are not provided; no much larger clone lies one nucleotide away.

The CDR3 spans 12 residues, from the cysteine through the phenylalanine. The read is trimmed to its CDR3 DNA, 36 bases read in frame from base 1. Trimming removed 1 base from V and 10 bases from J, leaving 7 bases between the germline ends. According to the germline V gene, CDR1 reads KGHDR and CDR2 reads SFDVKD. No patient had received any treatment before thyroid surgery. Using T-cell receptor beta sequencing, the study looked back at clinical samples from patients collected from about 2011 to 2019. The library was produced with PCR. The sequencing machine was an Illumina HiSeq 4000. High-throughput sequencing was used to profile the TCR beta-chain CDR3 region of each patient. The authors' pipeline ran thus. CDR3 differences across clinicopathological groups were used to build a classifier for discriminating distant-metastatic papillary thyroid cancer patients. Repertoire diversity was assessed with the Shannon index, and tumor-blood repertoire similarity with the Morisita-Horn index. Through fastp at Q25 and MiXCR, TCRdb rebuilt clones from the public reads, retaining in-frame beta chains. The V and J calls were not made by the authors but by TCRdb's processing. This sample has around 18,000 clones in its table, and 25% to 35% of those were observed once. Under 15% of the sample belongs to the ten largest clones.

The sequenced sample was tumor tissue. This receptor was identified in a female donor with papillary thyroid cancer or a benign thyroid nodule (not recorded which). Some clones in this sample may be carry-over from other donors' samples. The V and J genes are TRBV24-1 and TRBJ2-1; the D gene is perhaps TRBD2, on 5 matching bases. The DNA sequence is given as TGTGCCACCAGTGATTTTACTAGGGAGCAGTTCTTC. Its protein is CATSDFTREQFF.